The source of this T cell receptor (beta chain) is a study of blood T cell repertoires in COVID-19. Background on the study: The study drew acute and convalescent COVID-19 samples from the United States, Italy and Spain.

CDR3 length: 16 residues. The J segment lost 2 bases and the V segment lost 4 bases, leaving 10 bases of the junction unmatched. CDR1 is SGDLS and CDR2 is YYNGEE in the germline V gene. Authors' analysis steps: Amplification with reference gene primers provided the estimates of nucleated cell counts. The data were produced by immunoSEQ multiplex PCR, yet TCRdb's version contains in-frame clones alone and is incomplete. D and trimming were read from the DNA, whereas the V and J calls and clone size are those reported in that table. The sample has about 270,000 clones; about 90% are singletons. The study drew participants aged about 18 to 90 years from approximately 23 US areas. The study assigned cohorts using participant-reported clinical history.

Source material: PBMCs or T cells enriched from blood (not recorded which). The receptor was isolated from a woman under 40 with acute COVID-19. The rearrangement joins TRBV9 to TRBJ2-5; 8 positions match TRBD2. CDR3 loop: CASSTRPSGRQETQYF. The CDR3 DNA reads TGTGCCAGCAGCACAAGACCCAGCGGGAGACAAGAGACCCAGTACTTC. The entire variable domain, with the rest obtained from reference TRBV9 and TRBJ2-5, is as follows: DSGVTQTPKHLITATGQRVTLRCSPRSGDLSVYWYQQSLDQGLQFLIQYYNGEERAKGNILERFSAQQFPDLHSELNLSSLELGDSALYFCASSTRPSGRQETQYFGPGTRLLVL.